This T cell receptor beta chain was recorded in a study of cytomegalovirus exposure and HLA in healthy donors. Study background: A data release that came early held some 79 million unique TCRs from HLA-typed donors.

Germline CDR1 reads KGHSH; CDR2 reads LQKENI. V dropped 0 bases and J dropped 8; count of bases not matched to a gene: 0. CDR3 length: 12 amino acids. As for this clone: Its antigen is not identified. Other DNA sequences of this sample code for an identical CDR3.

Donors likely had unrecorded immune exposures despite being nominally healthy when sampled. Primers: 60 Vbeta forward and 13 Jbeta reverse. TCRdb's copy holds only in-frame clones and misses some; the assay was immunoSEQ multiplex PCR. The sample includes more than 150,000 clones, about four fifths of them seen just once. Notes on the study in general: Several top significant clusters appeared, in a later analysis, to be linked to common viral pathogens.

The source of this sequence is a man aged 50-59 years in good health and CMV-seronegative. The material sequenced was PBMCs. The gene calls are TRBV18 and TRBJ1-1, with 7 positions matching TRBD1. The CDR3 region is CASSPPTGEAFF. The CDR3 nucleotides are TGTGCCAGCTCACCACCGACAGGGGAAGCTTTCTTT.